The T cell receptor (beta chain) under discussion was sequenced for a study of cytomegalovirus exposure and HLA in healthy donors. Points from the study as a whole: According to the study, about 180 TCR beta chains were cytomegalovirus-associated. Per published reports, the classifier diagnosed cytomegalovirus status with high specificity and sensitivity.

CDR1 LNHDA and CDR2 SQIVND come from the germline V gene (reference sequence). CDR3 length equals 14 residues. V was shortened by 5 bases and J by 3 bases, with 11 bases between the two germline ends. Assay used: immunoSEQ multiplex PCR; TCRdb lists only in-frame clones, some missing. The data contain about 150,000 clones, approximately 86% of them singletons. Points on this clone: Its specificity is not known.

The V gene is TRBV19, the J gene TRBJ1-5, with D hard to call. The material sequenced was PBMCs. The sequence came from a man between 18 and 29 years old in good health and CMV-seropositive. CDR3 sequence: CASSDFLFNQPQHF. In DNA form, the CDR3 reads TGTGCCAGTAGTGACTTTTTATTCAATCAGCCCCAGCATTTT.